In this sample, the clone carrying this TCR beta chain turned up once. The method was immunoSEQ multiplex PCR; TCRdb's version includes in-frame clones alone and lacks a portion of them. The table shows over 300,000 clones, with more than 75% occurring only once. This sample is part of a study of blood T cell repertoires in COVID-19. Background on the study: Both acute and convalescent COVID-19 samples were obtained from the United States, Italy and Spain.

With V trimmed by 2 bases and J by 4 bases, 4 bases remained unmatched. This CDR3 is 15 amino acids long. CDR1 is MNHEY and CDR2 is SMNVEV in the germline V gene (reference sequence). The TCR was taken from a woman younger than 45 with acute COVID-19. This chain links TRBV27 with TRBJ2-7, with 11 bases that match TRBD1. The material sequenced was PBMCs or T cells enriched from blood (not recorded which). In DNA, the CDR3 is TGTGCCAGCAGTTTACGAGGGACAGGGGGGTACGAGCAGTACTTC. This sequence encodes CASSLRGTGGYEQYF.